This T cell receptor beta chain appears in the sequencing data of a study of response to subunit inactivated influenza vaccine. MiXCR, run by TCRdb on the RT-PCR reads, gives a single entry per CDR3 protein. The sample records more than 700,000 distinct CDR3 sequences, around 21% being singletons. The study, taken as a whole, reports: Researchers suggested that each seasonal influenza vaccination recruits few new T cells.

This CDR3 is 12 amino acids long. Trimming took off 1 base at V and 13 bases at J, with 13 bases between the two ends. The germline CDR1 and CDR2 sequences are SNHLY and FYNNEI. This clonotype was detected only a few times. No antigen is known for it. Sequencing was performed on PBMCs from blood, taken roughly 5 days after vaccination. The V call is TRBV2, the J call TRBJ2-5, with D possibly being TRBD2 (6 bases). The sequence was obtained from a man in his fifties or sixties who received an inactivated influenza vaccine. The CDR3 region has the DNA TGTGCCAGCAGTGAAGGGCGGGAATTCCCGTACTTC. The encoded protein is CASSEGREFPYF.